This T cell receptor beta chain was profiled in a study of blood T cell repertoires in COVID-19 (dated by TCRdb to the early 2020s). Broadly, across the study: Samples from collaborators originated in the United States, Italy and Spain and spanned both the acute and convalescent phases of COVID-19. The prospective study material was composed of cDNA or gDNA derived from T cells, B-cell-depleted T cells, or PBMCs. The dataset comprised deeply sampled blood TCRbeta repertoires from subjects exposed to, actively infected with, or recovered from COVID-19. The repertoires were released in a freely available public database intended as a resource for research on the immune response to SARS-CoV-2. The samples were drawn from two sources: the first 160 participants of the ongoing ImmuneRACE study, and 950 to 1,500 subjects contributed by 6 global collaborators. A de-identified subject ID, COVID-19 status, age in years and sex were almost always included in the sample metadata. Where available, HLA class I and class II types were taken from metadata supplied by the sample provider and were not determined by assay-based typing.

Each collaborating institution followed its own protocols to collect whole blood in K2EDTA tubes. For TCRbeta analysis, collaborators shipped samples in one of three forms: frozen whole blood, isolated PBMCs, or DNA extracted from either of those sample types. Overall results and qualifications from the work: The quantity of clinical and demographic metadata differed by source and by participant and was supplied without curation.

As to this clone: Its antigen remains unidentified. There are no base qualities to consult, and no much larger clone falls within one base.

TCRbeta CDR3 regions were amplified from genomic DNA by means of the immunoSEQ Assay, a bias-controlled multiplex PCR. As for how the authors treated the data: The number of nucleated cells in each sample was estimated by amplification of reference gene primers within the assay. Sequence reads were collapsed and filtered to measure the absolute abundance of every unique TCRbeta CDR3 rearrangement. For each sample, productive Simpson clonality was calculated by taking the square root of Simpson's diversity index across productive rearrangements. TCRdb provides this immuneACCESS table in a form limited to in-frame rearrangements. Some clones are lacking; in checked studies, under half of them reflect an unresolved V gene, and why the rest are absent is not known. From that table come the V and J calls and clone size; the DNA was used to work out D and trimming. Recorded for this sample are about 85,000 clones; 80% to 85% of them occurred a single time. The ten largest clones take up approximately 6.7% of the sample.

Trimming costs V 4 bases and J 8 bases, and their ends lie 18 bases apart. CDR1 and CDR2, looked up from the germline V gene (reference sequence), are GTSNPN and SVGIG. The CDR3 numbers 14 residues from cysteine through phenylalanine. Only the CDR3 DNA is retained, 42 bases long and in frame from the first base. The TCR originated in a man aged 55 to 70 with acute or convalescent COVID-19. The sequenced sample was peripheral blood. Here the chain combines TRBV30 and TRBJ2-1, with TRBD2 tentatively as D gene (6 bases match). The bases read TGTGCCTGGACACCAGGGACTTCATGGGATGAGCAGTTCTTC. The encoded protein is CAWTPGTSWDEQFF.